This TCR beta chain was profiled in a study of beta chain features in type 1 diabetes (dated by TCRdb to the late 2010s). Concerning the study at large: Patients and healthy donors did not differ in mean age, gender distribution, total cell number or subset yield. A total of under 120,000,000 sorted cells were examined across all samples, and RNA yield correlated strongly with the number of cells per subset. The study compared TCRB repertoires of sorted circulating CD4+ T cell subsets between recently diagnosed type 1 diabetes patients and matched healthy donors. Regulatory and stem cell-like memory subsets were isolated from only 8 patients and roughly 8 healthy donors, whereas naive and central memory subsets came from all 28 donors. Study-wide findings and limitations: Naive, central memory and regulatory TCRB repertoires appeared more similar among patients than among healthy donors. Shorter templates might be favored by PCR, yet because patient and control samples were amplified and corrected together, any such skew would affect both groups equally. Type 1 diabetes patients showed a moderate but significant shortening of TCRB CDR3 length in all four CD4+ subsets. Because cDNA rather than genomic DNA was sequenced, highly expressing activated cells could have been over-represented, although no difference in activation and CD3 levels was found between groups. At VDJ recombination sites, type 1 diabetes patients had fewer insertions and more deleted nucleotides, which implies abnormalities in thymic rearrangement. Because small numbers of individuals were included in the HLA sub-analyses, any influence of HLA type on TCRB rearrangement was left unresolved.

The germline V gene gives CDR1 as SGHRS and CDR2 as YFSETQ. The CDR3 runs 15 amino acids, cysteine and phenylalanine included. CDR3 DNA is the only sequence kept; it has 45 bases, read in frame from the first base. V and J lose 2 bases and 3 bases, and a span of 11 bases separates them. A single peripheral blood draw of roughly 0.11 L on average was collected from each donor into heparinised tubes. Using a panel that included CD45RO, CCR7, CD25, CD127, CD95 and CD27, naive, central memory, regulatory and stem cell-like memory CD4+ T cells were sorted on a BD FACSAria II. A purity above 95% was achieved for all sorted populations. PBMCs were isolated immediately by Lymphoprep density gradient centrifugation and stained directly without culture. So that batch effects would be minimized, each experiment stained and sorted samples in pairs, pairing one healthy donor with one patient. All of the isolated RNA was reverse transcribed with the High Capacity cDNA Reverse Transcription Kit, so expressed TCRB transcripts were sequenced. Deep immunoSEQ sequencing was performed on naive, central memory and regulatory T cell samples, with an average of roughly 3.6 million total reads per sample. After sorted cells were lysed in RLT buffer, RNA was extracted with DNase-treated RNeasy Micro or Mini kits, with the choice depending on cell number. Each cell subset was processed separately to prevent cross-contamination, with patient and healthy donor samples processed together. The immunoSEQ multiplex PCR was used to amplify TCRB sequences from cDNA, generating 87-bp fragments that spanned the CDR3 region. Sequencing of the amplicons was done on the Illumina HiSeq platform. The authors' pipeline ran thus. PCR bias was computationally corrected using synthetic template baselines, reads within Hamming distance 2 were collapsed, and singletons that could not be merged were discarded. Reads were aligned against IMGT so that V, D and J genes, CDR3 length and insertions or deletions at six rearrangement sites could be assigned. Within each subset, clonotype counts were normalized to sorted cell number, after which true diversity and Gini coefficients were computed with the tcR R package. The overlap coefficient, calculated on TCRB nucleotide sequences, was used to quantify repertoire sharing. TCRdb holds this immuneACCESS table with in-frame rearrangements only. Some clones are missing; in checked studies, unresolved V genes explain under half, and the rest has no known cause. The V and J calls and the clone size are those of that table, but D and trimming were determined from the DNA. The sample contains 300,000 to 350,000 clones, roughly a tenth of them found a single time. Clones ranked in the top ten supply around 1% of the sample.

The sample holds a few counts of this clone. No cognate antigen has been identified for it. The input lacks base qualities; no much larger clone sits a single base away. The V gene is TRBV5-1 and the J gene is TRBJ2-2, and possibly TRBD2, on 6 matching bases. The origin of this receptor is a young man with type 1 diabetes. The sample consisted of central memory CD4+ T cells from blood. CDR3 reads: CASSFLAPDTGELFF. The base sequence is TGCGCCAGCAGCTTCCTAGCGCCCGACACCGGGGAGCTGTTTTTT.